The rows below give T cell receptor beta chains drawn from one sample of a study of blood T cells in healthy people across ages. MiXCR, applied by TCRdb to the 5' RACE reads, yields one record per CDR3 protein. Of about 1.6 million distinct CDR3 sequences in the sample, about 35% are singletons; the top ten hold approximately 10%. The material sequenced was blood. These receptor sequences come from a woman aged 25 to 39 in good health. Each CDR3 is given with its conserved first and last residue. D genes are given only for firm matches. For some rows the clone size is stated as once, few or many, or as a class when expanded; others skip it.

j_call	v_call	clone_size	d_call	cdr3_nt	cdr3_aa
TRBJ2-1	TRBV12-3/TRBV12-4	few	TRBD2	TGTGCCAGCAGTCCCCCACTAGCGGCCTCCTACAATGAGCAGTTCTTC	CASSPPLAASYNEQFF
TRBJ2-1	TRBV9	few	TRBD2	TGTGCCAGCAGCCCGAGGGTGGGACTAGCGGGAATTTACAATGAGCAGTTCTTC	CASSPRVGLAGIYNEQFF
TRBJ1-5	TRBV6-2/TRBV6-3	few	TRBD1	TGTGCCAGCGGACAGGGTATTCAGCCCCAGCATTTT	CASGQGIQPQHF
TRBJ2-7	TRBV27	.	.	TGTGCCAGCAGCCGCGGGACACCTCCTTACGAGCAGTACTTC	CASSRGTPPYEQYF
TRBJ2-1	TRBV7-2	.	.	TGTGCCAGCAGCTTAGTGCAGGGAATCAATGAGCAGTTCTTC	CASSLVQGINEQFF
TRBJ2-3	TRBV4-2	.	TRBD2	TGTGCCAGCAGCCCCGAAGATTTCACTAGCGGGATGGGCACAGATACGCAGTATTTT	CASSPEDFTSGMGTDTQYF
TRBJ2-1	TRBV6-5	.	.	TGTGCCAGCAGTTCAGGGGCCATACTTGGGAATGAGCAGTTCTTC	CASSSGAILGNEQFF
TRBJ2-7	TRBV6-6	few	TRBD2	TGTGCCAGCAGTTACTCGAGCGGGATCTACGAGCAGTACTTC	CASSYSSGIYEQYF
TRBJ1-2	TRBV20-1	.	.	TGCAGTGCTAGAGAACCCCCTAACTATGGCTACACCTTC	CSAREPPNYGYTF
TRBJ2-5	TRBV29-1	.	.	TGCAGCGTTGAACCCGACAGCCTAGAGACCCAGTACTTC	CSVEPDSLETQYF
TRBJ2-3	TRBV29-1	many	.	TGCAGCATACAAAACAGGGAAGATACGCAGTATTTT	CSIQNREDTQYF
TRBJ2-7	TRBV7-6	.	.	TGTGCCAGCAGCTTAGAACACCACCCTACCTACGAGCAGTACTTC	CASSLEHHPTYEQYF
TRBJ1-1	TRBV6-2/TRBV6-3	.	.	TGTGCCAGCCGGGGGGCCTCTATCATGAACACTGAAGCTTTCTTT	CASRGASIMNTEAFF
TRBJ2-7	TRBV7-8	few	TRBD2	TGTGCCAGTCGGGGGGACTACTACTACGAGCAGTACTTC	CASRGDYYYEQYF
TRBJ1-4	TRBV7-9	.	.	TGTGCCAGCAGCGCCCGCAGGGAGGCTTCGTCTAATGAAAAACTGTTTTTT	CASSARREASSNEKLFF
TRBJ1-2	TRBV25-1	few	TRBD1	TGTGCCAGCGCGCCGGGGGGGACAGGGGTGTATGGCTACACCTTC	CASAPGGTGVYGYTF
TRBJ2-7	TRBV4-1	many	.	TGCGCCAGCAGCCATCGGACGGAGAGCTCCTACGAGCAGTACTTC	CASSHRTESSYEQYF
TRBJ1-2	TRBV12-3/TRBV12-4	many	TRBD1	TGTGCCAGCAGTTTGAGGGGGCATGGCTACACCTTC	CASSLRGHGYTF
TRBJ1-5	TRBV27	.	TRBD1	TGTGCCAGCGGTCCAGGACAGGACGGTCAGCCCCAGCATTTT	CASGPGQDGQPQHF
TRBJ1-6	TRBV19	many	.	TGTGCCAGTAGTTGGGGACTCTCCCTCCACTTT	CASSWGLSLHF
TRBJ2-7	TRBV20-1	few	TRBD2	TGCAGTGCTAGAGGAAGACCCACTAGCGGCGATTCCTACGAGCAGTACTTC	CSARGRPTSGDSYEQYF
TRBJ1-6	TRBV4-1	few	.	TGCGCCAGCAGCAGCGGATCAGGGTGGAATAATTCACCCCTCCACTTT	CASSSGSGWNNSPLHF
TRBJ2-3	TRBV20-1	.	TRBD2	TGCAGTGCCACCTCTTCGGGGGGGGCCACAGATACGCAGTATTTT	CSATSSGGATDTQYF
TRBJ2-1	TRBV18	.	.	TGTGCCAGCTCACCATCCCACATCTACAATGAGCAGTTCTTC	CASSPSHIYNEQFF
TRBJ2-3	TRBV7-3	.	TRBD2	TGTGCCAGCAGCTTAACGTGGGGACTAGCGGGTCCCACAGATACGCAGTATTTT	CASSLTWGLAGPTDTQYF
TRBJ2-1	TRBV5-1	.	.	TGCGCCAGCAGCTTGTTCCCGACTAGTGCGGTACCGGGTGAGCAGTTCTTC	CASSLFPTSAVPGEQFF
TRBJ2-3	TRBV20-1	.	TRBD1	TGCAGTGCTAGAGGAGGGGCAGGGGGCAGGGATACGCAGTATTTT	CSARGGAGGRDTQYF
TRBJ2-3	TRBV20-1	.	.	TGCAGTGTCACTCCCCGGCGGATCCTCACAGATACGCAGTATTTT	CSVTPRRILTDTQYF
TRBJ2-7	TRBV7-9	few	.	TGTGCCAGCAGCCGTACCGGGACACCCCTCGAGCAGTACTTC	CASSRTGTPLEQYF
TRBJ2-5	TRBV3-1	.	TRBD2	TGTGCCAGCAACCAACGAGCGGGGGGCCAAGAGACCCAGTACTTC	CASNQRAGGQETQYF
TRBJ2-7	TRBV27	.	TRBD2	TGTGCCAGCAGTTTATCGAGCGGGACCGCGCAGTACTTC	CASSLSSGTAQYF
TRBJ2-3	TRBV20-1	.	.	TGCAGTGCTCCCGGGCAGTTGGCAGATACGCAGTATTTT	CSAPGQLADTQYF
TRBJ2-7	TRBV2	.	.	TGTGCCAGCAGTGAAGCGGCAGAGCACTCCTACGAGCAGTACTTC	CASSEAAEHSYEQYF
TRBJ2-7	TRBV20-1	.	TRBD1	TGCAGTGCCGACAGGGGAGGATACGAGCAGTACTTC	CSADRGGYEQYF
TRBJ1-2	TRBV2	few	.	TGTGCCAGCAGTGTCCTGGAGGGTGGCTACACCTTC	CASSVLEGGYTF
TRBJ2-1	TRBV29-1	.	TRBD1	TGCAGCGTTTCACAGGGGAGCGGGCAGTTCTTC	CSVSQGSGQFF
TRBJ2-5	TRBV28	few	TRBD2	TGTGCCAGCAGCATACTAGCGGGTACTCAAGAGACCCAGTACTTC	CASSILAGTQETQYF
TRBJ2-1	TRBV5-5	.	TRBD1	TGTGCCAGCGGACCGAACAGGGGCTCCTACAATGAGCAGTTCTTC	CASGPNRGSYNEQFF
TRBJ2-6	TRBV9	many	.	TGTGCCAGCAGTGTTCGTAGCTCTGGGGCCAACGTCCTGACTTTC	CASSVRSSGANVLTF
TRBJ2-2	TRBV21-1	.	.	TGTGCCAGCAGCGAAATCGGACCCAGGGAGCTGTTTTTT	CASSEIGPRELFF
TRBJ2-7	TRBV20-1	few	TRBD1	TGCAGTGCTAGAGAAGTAGCAGGGGGCGCCAGTCCCGAGCAGTACTTC	CSAREVAGGASPEQYF
TRBJ2-2	TRBV4-1	many	TRBD1	TGCGCCAGCAGCCAAGAGTCCATCAGGGGGCGGGTCACCGGGGAGCTGTTTTTT	CASSQESIRGRVTGELFF
TRBJ2-1	TRBV7-2	few	.	TGTGCCAGCAGCTTAAACTCCCCTTACAATGAGCAGTTCTTC	CASSLNSPYNEQFF
TRBJ1-6	TRBV27	.	.	TGTGCCAGCGCGAGGGAGGTGCAATTTAATTCACCCCTCCACTTT	CASAREVQFNSPLHF
TRBJ2-7	TRBV5-8	few	TRBD1	TGTGCCAGCAGCTCGACAGGGGGCGATCGCTACGAGCAGTACTTC	CASSSTGGDRYEQYF
TRBJ2-7	TRBV7-3	.	.	TGTGCCAGCAGCTTATCCGGCGGGATCAACGGGGAGCAGTACTTC	CASSLSGGINGEQYF
TRBJ2-4	TRBV10-3	few	TRBD1	TGTGCCATCAGTGAGTCTAGGACAGGGACAGCCAAAAACATTCAGTACTTC	CAISESRTGTAKNIQYF
TRBJ1-2	TRBV3-1	.	TRBD1	TGTGCCAGCAGCCTGCCCGGGACAGCGTGGGGCTACACCTTC	CASSLPGTAWGYTF
TRBJ2-3	TRBV21-1	.	.	TGTGCCAGCAGCCCTCGCCTGCGGGGGTACCGCACAGATACGCAGTATTTT	CASSPRLRGYRTDTQYF
TRBJ2-1	TRBV12-5	.	.	TGTGCTAGTGGTTTGGGGAGTCTATCACAAGAGACCCAGTTCTTC	CASGLGSLSQETQFF
TRBJ2-1	TRBV20-1	many	.	TGCAGTGCTGACAGTCGCAGCGGACGCTCCTACAATGAGCAGTTCTTC	CSADSRSGRSYNEQFF